A single sample gave rise to the 18 T cell receptor beta chains below, sequenced in a study of Graves' ophthalmopathy and Graves' hyperthyroidism. The authors amplified TCR beta CDR3 regions, and they did so from RNA transcripts for repertoire sequencing. HTBI-primed RT-PCR formed the first round, and a multiplex PCR formed the second. TCRdb itself ran the multiplex PCR reads through MiXCR, one entry per CDR3 protein. Here the sample spans approximately 1.2 million distinct CDR3 sequences, about 36% being singletons. The sample comprised peripheral blood or thyroid tissue (not recorded which). These receptors were collected from an adult man with Graves' hyperthyroidism.

The gene calls are TRBV25-1 and TRBJ1-2, with a weak D call TRBD1 (6 bases). The CDR3 is made up of 10 amino acids. The germline CDR1 and CDR2 sequences are MGHDK and SYGVNS. V was cut by 10 bases and J by 8 bases, with 11 bases left in between. The CDR3, as DNA: TGTGCCACCAACCAGGGGGGCTACACCTTC. Amino acids: CATNQGGYTF.

This clonotype was seen more than once but under ten times. V usage is TRBV9 and J usage is TRBJ1-6; D not resolved. CDR1 SGDLS and CDR2 YYNGEE come from the germline V gene. The CDR3 has 14 residues. V was pared by 0 bases and J by 7 bases, with 8 bases between. Here the CDR3 DNA reads TGTGCCAGCAGCGTAGCTGGCCGCAATTCACCCCTCCACTTT. It is translated as CASSVAGRNSPLHF.

This chain uses TRBV29-1 with TRBJ1-4, with D possibly being TRBD1 (5 bases). Germline V gene sequence: CDR1 SQVTM, CDR2 ANQGSEA. The germline V and J ends were trimmed by 6 bases and 5 bases, with 13 bases remaining between them. This CDR3 spans 13 amino acids. Written as DNA, the CDR3 is TGCAGCGTCGGGGGGGGTCAGAATGAAAAACTGTTTTTT. It is translated as CSVGGGQNEKLFF.

The rearrangement uses TRBV7-2 and TRBJ2-7; D could derive from TRBD1 or TRBD2 (5 bases each). Per the germline V gene, CDR1 is SGHTA and CDR2 is FQGNSA. The CDR3 has 15 residues. With 5 bases removed from V and 0 bases from J, the gap between germline ends came to 14 bases. CDR3 sequence: CASSPTGTRSYEQYF. As DNA, the CDR3 is TGTGCCAGCAGCCCCACCGGGACCCGCTCCTACGAGCAGTACTTC.

This clonotype was detected many times. The CDR3 DNA sequence: TGTGCCAGCAGCGACCGGACTGGAGATCAGCCCCAGCATTTT. This codes for CASSDRTGDQPQHF. The J gene is TRBJ1-5, the V gene TRBV7-9; no reliable D call. The V gene lost 5 bases and the J gene lost 5 bases, with 13 bases spanning the gap. The CDR3 has 14 residues. CDR1 and CDR2 from the germline V gene are SEHNR and FQNEAQ (reference sequence).

This sequence joins TRBV20-1 and TRBJ1-2; 9 bases map to TRBD1. In germline, CDR1 is DFQATT, CDR2 SNEGSKA (reference sequence). The CDR3 has 13 residues. V dropped 4 bases and J dropped 5; count of bases not matched to a gene: 5. The CDR3 sequence: CSATEGTGYGYTF. The DNA of the CDR3 is TGCAGTGCTACAGAGGGGACAGGGTATGGCTACACCTTC.

This clonotype showed up many times. The chain is built from TRBV12-3 or TRBV12-4 and TRBJ2-7; 7 bases map to TRBD1. After removal of 5 bases from V and 4 bases from J, the junction contained 14 bases not matched to a gene. CDR3 length: 16 amino acids. The CDR3 nucleotides read TGTGCCAGCAGTCCGTACAGGGGCGCCGCTTTGTACGAGCAGTACTTC. Protein product: CASSPYRGAALYEQYF.

This clonotype occurred many times. J is TRBJ1-1 and V is TRBV6-2 or TRBV6-3; no firm D call. V was trimmed by 0 bases and J by 8 bases, leaving 7 bases between them. The CDR3 length is 12 residues. Germline CDR1 MNHEY, CDR2 SVGEGT. The CDR3 protein is CASSYSLMEAFF. The CDR3 bases are TGTGCCAGCAGTTACTCACTAATGGAAGCTTTCTTT.

This clonotype was seen many times. The genes are TRBV7-9 and TRBJ1-2; 7 nucleotides match TRBD1. Germline trimming cut 5 bases from V and 4 bases from J; bases unmatched to any gene: 13. Germline V gene sequence: CDR1 SEHNR, CDR2 FQNEAQ (reference sequence). The length of the CDR3 is 16 residues. CDR3 sequence reads: CASSRSGGSLSYGYTF. As DNA, the CDR3 is TGTGCCAGCAGCCGTTCAGGGGGTAGCCTTAGCTATGGCTACACCTTC. The entire variable domain, with the rest obtained from reference TRBV7-9 and TRBJ1-2, is as follows: DTGVSQNPRHKITKRGQNVTFRCDPISEHNRLYWYRQTLGQGPEFLTYFQNEAQLEKSRLLSDRFSAERPKGSFSTLEIQRTEQGDSAMYLCASSRSGGSLSYGYTFGSGTRLTVV.

This clonotype has ten or more counts. The rearrangement joins TRBV29-1 to TRBJ2-5; TRBD1 aligns across 8 bases. J was trimmed by 1 base and V by 6 bases; bases with no gene match: 7. Germline lookup yields CDR1 SQVTM and CDR2 ANQGSEA. This CDR3 has 14 residues. The CDR3 protein is CSVGTGDFQETQYF. For the CDR3, the DNA is TGCAGCGTCGGGACAGGAGACTTCCAAGAGACCCAGTACTTC.

This clonotype was detected ten times or more. V usage is TRBV6-5 and J usage is TRBJ1-5, with a possible D match to TRBD1 (6 bases). The CDR3 is 15 amino acids. The ends were cut back, 6 bases at V and 9 bases at J, with 21 bases in the middle. Looked up from germline, CDR1 is MNHEY and CDR2 is SVGAGI. In nucleotides, the CDR3 is TGTGCCAGCAGCCCAGGACAGTCCGGGTGGGTGCCCCAGCATTTT. Its translation: CASSPGQSGWVPQHF.

V gene TRBV12-3 or TRBV12-4 combines with J gene TRBJ1-1; 10 bases line up with TRBD1. The J segment lost 7 bases and the V segment lost 5 bases, leaving 13 bases of the junction unmatched. The CDR3 is made up of 16 amino acids. CDR3 loop: CASSRTGGAGGSEAFF. CDR3 nucleotide sequence: TGTGCCAGCAGTAGGACAGGGGGGGCCGGCGGTAGTGAAGCTTTCTTT.

This clonotype was found a few times. This chain connects TRBV6-5 to TRBJ1-1, with D perhaps matching TRBD1 (5 bases). Germline V CDR1 and CDR2: MNHEY, SVGAGI. With 4 bases removed from V and 5 bases from J, the gap between germline ends came to 11 bases. The CDR3 consists of 13 residues. The CDR3 region is CASSSLRGTEAFF. CDR3 in DNA: TGTGCCAGCAGTTCGCTCCGGGGGACTGAAGCTTTCTTT.

This clonotype has only a few counts. The rearrangement links TRBV6-5 to TRBJ1-3, with D possibly being TRBD1 (5 bases). The CDR3 covers 15 residues. Germline CDR1 reads MNHEY; CDR2 reads SVGAGI. The V end was cut by 6 bases, the J end by 2 bases, with 14 bases between. The CDR3 DNA follows: TGTGCCAGCAGAGCCACCGGGACCACTGGAAACACCATATATTTT. Translating gives CASRATGTTGNTIYF.

Many counts were recorded for this clonotype. V is TRBV7-8 and J is TRBJ2-5, with TRBD2 as a possible D gene (7 bases). Trimming removed 5 bases from V and 5 bases from J, with 12 bases in between. Per germline, CDR1 SGHVS and CDR2 FQNEAQ. This CDR3 has 13 amino acids. The CDR3 DNA reads TGTGCCAGCAGCATCGGGGGGCTGGAGACCCAGTACTTC. The encoded protein is CASSIGGLETQYF.

This clonotype was seen only a few times. The chain uses TRBV12-3 or TRBV12-4 and TRBJ1-4; D uncertain. The V end was cut by 5 bases, the J end by 0 bases, with 10 bases between. The CDR3 loop spans 15 amino acids. The CDR3 loop reads CASSRAGATNEKLFF. The CDR3 DNA sequence: TGTGCCAGCAGTCGGGCCGGTGCAACTAATGAAAAACTGTTTTTT.

Many counts were recorded for this clonotype. This rearrangement joins TRBV7-2 to TRBJ1-1; 7 nucleotides agree with TRBD1. Trimming at V came to 2 bases and at J to 0 bases, leaving 6 bases not matched to a gene. Germline V gene data show CDR1 as SGHTA and CDR2 as FQGNSA. This CDR3 spans 16 amino acids. The CDR3 spells CASSLLGTDMNTEAFF. The CDR3 region has the DNA TGTGCCAGCAGCTTATTGGGGACAGATATGAACACTGAAGCTTTCTTT.

This chain links TRBV29-1 with TRBJ2-7, with 13 bases fitting TRBD2. The CDR3 consists of 14 residues. In germline, CDR1 is SQVTM, CDR2 ANQGSEA. Trimming at V came to 8 bases and at J to 2 bases, leaving 6 bases not matched to a gene. The CDR3 protein is CSLGGLAGAYEQYF. CDR3 DNA: TGCAGCTTAGGAGGACTAGCGGGGGCCTACGAGCAGTACTTC.